The next 9 T cell receptor beta chains were all read from a single sample in a study of T cells in Graves' hyperthyroidism and ophthalmopathy (dated by TCRdb to the late 2010s). To prepare the library, multiplex PCR was applied. These reads were obtained on an Illumina HiSeq 2000. The TCR beta CDR3 regions were amplified from RNA transcripts. For the first round of RT-PCR on the TCR CDR3, the HTBI primer set was used together with the Qiagen OneStep RT-PCR kit. TCRdb trimmed the raw reads at Q25, called clones with MiXCR and kept productive beta chains. One record per CDR3 amino acid sequence lists the most common genes and DNA. In all, the sample holds some 300,000 distinct CDR3 sequences, and approximately 15% of those were seen once. Around 8% of the sample comes from the top ten. Source material: blood. These receptors were collected from a woman in her thirties or forties with Graves' hyperthyroidism.

This clonotype was seen repeatedly, ten times or more. V usage is TRBV18 and J usage is TRBJ1-1, with a weak D call TRBD1 (5 bases). The CDR3 has 16 amino acids. Germline CDR1 reads KGHSH; CDR2 reads LQKENI. Trimming cost V 0 bases and J 1 base, with 12 bases left between them. The CDR3 is CASSPPGQGENTEAFF. CDR3 DNA sequence: TGTGCCAGCTCACCACCGGGGCAGGGCGAGAACACTGAAGCTTTCTTT.

Of note for this clonotype: Compared with germline, one end of the junction differs, possibly owing to a read error. This chain connects TRBV6-1 to TRBJ1-1, with 9 nucleotides matching TRBD1. The CDR3 spans 17 residues. Per germline, CDR1 MNHNS and CDR2 SASEGT. In nucleotides, the CDR3 is TGTGCCAGCAGTGCAATCGCGGGACAGGGTATGAACACTGAAGCTTCCTTT. Protein sequence: CASSAIAGQGMNTEASF.

In its sample, this clonotype was seen many times. The chain is built from TRBV2 and TRBJ2-1; D is possibly TRBD1 (5 bases). CDR1 and CDR2 from the germline V gene are SNHLY and FYNNEI. The CDR3 covers 11 residues. V was clipped by 9 bases and J by 4 bases, with 7 bases between them. CDR3: CASDSYNEQFF. DNA for the CDR3: TGTGCCAGTGACAGTTACAATGAGCAGTTCTTC.

The chain carries TRBV20-1 and TRBJ2-3, with D tentatively TRBD1 or TRBD2 (5 bases each). With 6 bases removed from V and 2 bases from J, the gap between germline ends came to 24 bases. This CDR3 spans 17 amino acids. Germline V gene sequence: CDR1 DFQATT, CDR2 SNEGSKA (reference sequence). CDR3: CSANAQWGSGNTDTQYF. CDR3 nucleotides: TGCAGTGCCAACGCCCAGTGGGGGTCGGGGAACACAGATACGCAGTATTTT.

This clonotype was seen many times. This chain links TRBV4-1 with TRBJ2-3; 7 bases fit TRBD1. V shed 0 bases and J 5 bases; nucleotides not matched to a gene: 5. The CDR3 totals 15 residues. Germline-derived CDR1 and CDR2 are MGHRA and YSYEKL. The CDR3 DNA sequence: TGCGCCAGCAGCCAAGACCGACAGGGCAGAGATACGCAGTATTTT. Its translation: CASSQDRQGRDTQYF.

This clonotype appeared many times. The chain is built from TRBV6-1 and TRBJ1-5; maybe TRBD1 (5 bases). The CDR3 contains 17 residues. Trimming removed 1 base from V and 0 bases from J, with 13 bases in between. Germline CDR1 reads MNHNS; CDR2 reads SASEGT. The CDR3 DNA is TGTGCCAGCAGTGAAGGTGTTGGTGGGGCTAGCAATCAGCCCCAGCATTTT. Encoded protein: CASSEGVGGASNQPQHF.

There are many counts of this clonotype. This chain connects TRBV11-3 to TRBJ2-7; TRBD1 matches at 10 bases. The CDR3 sequence is 15 residues long. V was clipped by 5 bases and J by 2 bases; unmatched bases: 6. Looked up from germline, CDR1 is SGHNT and CDR2 is YENEEA. This CDR3 reads CASSKGGQGTYEQYF. The CDR3, as DNA: TGTGCCAGCAGCAAAGGGGGACAGGGGACCTACGAGCAGTACTTC.

There are many counts of this clonotype. The chain couples TRBV7-9 to TRBJ2-1; the match to TRBD2 covers 8 bases. The germline gives CDR1 SEHNR, CDR2 FQNEAQ (reference sequence). The CDR3 has 17 residues. The V segment lost 4 bases and the J segment 0 bases; nucleotides outside the gene matches: 8. Here the CDR3 reads CASSSIKRGSSYNEQFF. The CDR3 nucleotides are TGTGCCAGCAGCTCAATTAAGCGGGGGAGCTCCTACAATGAGCAGTTCTTC.

The J gene is TRBJ1-2, the V gene TRBV6-1; tentative D call: TRBD1 (6 bases). This CDR3 comprises 14 residues. Per the germline V gene, CDR1 is MNHNS and CDR2 is SASEGT. V lost 5 bases to trimming and J lost 4 bases, with 14 bases between them. The CDR3 spells CASSPRGHVYGYTF. The DNA for the CDR3 is TGTGCCAGCAGTCCCAGGGGACACGTCTATGGCTACACCTTC.